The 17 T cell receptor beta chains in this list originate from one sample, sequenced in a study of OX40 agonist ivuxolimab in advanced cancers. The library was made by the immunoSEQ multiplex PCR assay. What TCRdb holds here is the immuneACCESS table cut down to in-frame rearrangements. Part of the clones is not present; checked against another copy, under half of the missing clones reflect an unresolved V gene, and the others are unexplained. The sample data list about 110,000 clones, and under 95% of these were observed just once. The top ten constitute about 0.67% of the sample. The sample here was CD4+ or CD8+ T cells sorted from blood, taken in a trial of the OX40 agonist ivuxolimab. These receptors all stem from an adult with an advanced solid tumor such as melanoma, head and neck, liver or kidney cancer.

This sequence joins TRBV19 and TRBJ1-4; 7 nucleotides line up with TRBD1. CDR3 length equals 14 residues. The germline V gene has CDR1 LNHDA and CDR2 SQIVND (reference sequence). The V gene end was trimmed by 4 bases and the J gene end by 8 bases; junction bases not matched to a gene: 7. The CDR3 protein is CASSTRTGGEKLFF. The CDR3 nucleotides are TGTGCCAGTAGTACAAGGACAGGAGGGGAAAAACTGTTTTTT.

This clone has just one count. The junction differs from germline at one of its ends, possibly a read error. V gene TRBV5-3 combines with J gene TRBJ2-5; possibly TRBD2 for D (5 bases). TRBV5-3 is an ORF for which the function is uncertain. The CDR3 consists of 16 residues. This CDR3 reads CARKFQHVPSGENQYF. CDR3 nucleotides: TGTGCCAGAAAGTTCCAACATGTTCCCTCCGGGGAGAACCAGTACTTC.

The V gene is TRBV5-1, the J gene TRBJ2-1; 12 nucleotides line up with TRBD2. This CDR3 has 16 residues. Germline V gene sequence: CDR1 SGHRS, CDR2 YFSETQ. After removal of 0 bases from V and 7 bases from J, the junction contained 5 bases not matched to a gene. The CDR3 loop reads CASSLGASGGANEQFF. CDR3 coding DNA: TGCGCCAGCAGCTTGGGTGCTAGCGGGGGGGCAAATGAGCAGTTCTTC.

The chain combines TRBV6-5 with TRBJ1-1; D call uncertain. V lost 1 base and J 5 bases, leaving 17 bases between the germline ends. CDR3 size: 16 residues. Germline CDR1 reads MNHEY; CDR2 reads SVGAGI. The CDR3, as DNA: TGTGCCAGCAGTTACTTTCGGAGTACCAGAGGGACTGAAGCTTTCTTT. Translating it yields CASSYFRSTRGTEAFF.

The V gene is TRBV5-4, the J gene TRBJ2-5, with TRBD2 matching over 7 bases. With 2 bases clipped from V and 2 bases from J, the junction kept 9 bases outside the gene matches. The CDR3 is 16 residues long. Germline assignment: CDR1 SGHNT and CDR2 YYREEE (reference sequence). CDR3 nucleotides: TGTGCCAGCAGCTTTGTGGGAAGGGGAGGGCAAGAGACCCAGTACTTC. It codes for CASSFVGRGGQETQYF.

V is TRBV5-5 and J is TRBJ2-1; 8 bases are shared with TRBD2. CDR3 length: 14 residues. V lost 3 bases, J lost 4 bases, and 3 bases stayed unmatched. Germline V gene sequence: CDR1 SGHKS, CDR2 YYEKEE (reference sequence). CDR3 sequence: CASSSVAGYNEQFF. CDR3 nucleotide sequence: TGTGCCAGCAGCTCTGTAGCGGGGTACAATGAGCAGTTCTTC.

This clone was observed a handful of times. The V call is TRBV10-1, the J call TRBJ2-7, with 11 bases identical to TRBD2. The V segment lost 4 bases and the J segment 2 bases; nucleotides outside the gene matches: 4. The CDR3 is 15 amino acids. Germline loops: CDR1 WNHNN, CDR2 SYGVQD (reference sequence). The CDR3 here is CASSVLAGGTYEQYF. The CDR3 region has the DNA TGCGCCAGCAGTGTTCTAGCGGGAGGAACCTACGAGCAGTACTTC.

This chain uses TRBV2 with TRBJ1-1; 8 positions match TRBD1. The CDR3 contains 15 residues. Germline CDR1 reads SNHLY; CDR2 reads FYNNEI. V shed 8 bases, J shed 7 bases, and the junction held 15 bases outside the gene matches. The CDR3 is CASRMITDRAGEAFF. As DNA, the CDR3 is TGTGCCAGCCGAATGATTACGGACAGGGCGGGTGAAGCTTTCTTT.

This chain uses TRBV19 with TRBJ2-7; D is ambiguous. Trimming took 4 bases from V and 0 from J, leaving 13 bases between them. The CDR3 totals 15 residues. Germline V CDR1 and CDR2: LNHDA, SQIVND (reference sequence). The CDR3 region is CASSTRGTSSYEQYF. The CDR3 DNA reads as TGTGCCAGTAGTACGCGTGGTACGAGCTCCTACGAGCAGTACTTC.

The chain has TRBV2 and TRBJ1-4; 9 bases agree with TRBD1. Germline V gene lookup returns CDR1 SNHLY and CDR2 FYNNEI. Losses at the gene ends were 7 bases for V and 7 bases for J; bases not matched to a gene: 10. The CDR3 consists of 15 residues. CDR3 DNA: TGTGCCAGCACGGGACAGGGTTTGTTCGCTGAAAAACTGTTTTTT. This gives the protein CASTGQGLFAEKLFF.

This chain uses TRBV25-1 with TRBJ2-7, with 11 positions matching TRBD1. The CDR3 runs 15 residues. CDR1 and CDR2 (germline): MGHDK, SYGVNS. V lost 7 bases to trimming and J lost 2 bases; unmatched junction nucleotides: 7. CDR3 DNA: TGTGCCAGCAAAAGCCCGGGACAGGGGGCCTACGAGCAGTACTTC. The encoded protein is CASKSPGQGAYEQYF.

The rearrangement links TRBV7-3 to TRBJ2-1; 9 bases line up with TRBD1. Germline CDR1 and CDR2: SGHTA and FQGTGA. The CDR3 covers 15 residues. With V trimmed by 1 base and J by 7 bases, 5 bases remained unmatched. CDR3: CASSLRRTGVNEQFF. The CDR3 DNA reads TGTGCCAGCAGCTTAAGGCGGACAGGGGTGAATGAGCAGTTCTTC.

CDR3 bases: TGTGCCAGCAGCAAGCCGGACAGTTACTATGGCTACACCTTC. This translates into CASSKPDSYYGYTF. V and J are TRBV7-8 and TRBJ1-2; D may be TRBD1 (6 bases). Between the trimmed V and J ends, which lost 5 bases and 3 bases, there was a span of 13 bases. This CDR3 has 14 residues. The germline V gene has CDR1 SGHVS and CDR2 FQNEAQ.

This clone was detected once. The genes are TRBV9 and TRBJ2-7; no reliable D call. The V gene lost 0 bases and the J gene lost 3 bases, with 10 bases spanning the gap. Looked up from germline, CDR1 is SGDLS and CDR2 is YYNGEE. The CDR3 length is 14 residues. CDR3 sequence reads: CASSVGDWNYEQYF. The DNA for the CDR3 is TGTGCCAGCAGCGTAGGAGACTGGAACTACGAGCAGTACTTC.

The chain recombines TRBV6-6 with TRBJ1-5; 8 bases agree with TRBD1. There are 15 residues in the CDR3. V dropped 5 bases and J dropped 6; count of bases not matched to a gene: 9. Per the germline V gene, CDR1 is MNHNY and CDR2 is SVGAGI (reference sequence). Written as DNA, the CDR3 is TGTGCCAGCAGTACGAGGACAGGGAGGCCTCAGCCCCAGCATTTT. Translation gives CASSTRTGRPQPQHF.

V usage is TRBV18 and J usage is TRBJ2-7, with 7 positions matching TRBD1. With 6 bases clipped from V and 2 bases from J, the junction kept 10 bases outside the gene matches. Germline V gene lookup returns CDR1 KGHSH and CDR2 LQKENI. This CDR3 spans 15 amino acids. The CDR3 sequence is CASSLRGQPPYEQYF. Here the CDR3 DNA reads TGTGCCAGCTCGCTCCGGGGACAGCCCCCCTACGAGCAGTACTTC.

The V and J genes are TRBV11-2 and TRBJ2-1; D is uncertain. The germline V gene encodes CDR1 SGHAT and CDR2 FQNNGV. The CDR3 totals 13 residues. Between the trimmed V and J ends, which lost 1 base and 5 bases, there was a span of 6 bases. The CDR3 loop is CASSLGVDNEQFF. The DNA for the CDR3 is TGTGCCAGCAGCTTAGGCGTGGACAATGAGCAGTTCTTC.